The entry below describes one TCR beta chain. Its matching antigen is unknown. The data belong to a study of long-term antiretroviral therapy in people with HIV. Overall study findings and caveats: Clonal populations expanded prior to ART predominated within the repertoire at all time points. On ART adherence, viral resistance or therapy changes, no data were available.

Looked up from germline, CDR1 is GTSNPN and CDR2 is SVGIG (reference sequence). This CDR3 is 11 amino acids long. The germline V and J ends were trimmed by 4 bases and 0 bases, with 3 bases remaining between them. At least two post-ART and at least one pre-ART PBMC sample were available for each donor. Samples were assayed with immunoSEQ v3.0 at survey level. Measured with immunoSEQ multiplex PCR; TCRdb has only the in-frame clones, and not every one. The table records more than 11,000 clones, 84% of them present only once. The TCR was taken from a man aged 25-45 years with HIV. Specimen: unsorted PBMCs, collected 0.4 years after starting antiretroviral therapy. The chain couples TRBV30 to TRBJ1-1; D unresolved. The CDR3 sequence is CAWMVNTEAFF. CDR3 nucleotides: TGTGCCTGGATGGTGAACACTGAAGCTTTCTTT.